This TCR beta chain came from a study of OX40 agonist ivuxolimab in advanced cancers. Clones were sequenced by immunoSEQ multiplex PCR, and TCRdb holds only the in-frame ones, with some missing. The profile shows around 130,000 clones, 93% of them singletons. With 3 bases clipped from V and 7 bases from J, the junction kept 4 bases outside the gene matches. Germline V gene data show CDR1 as SGHVS and CDR2 as FNYEAQ. The CDR3 extends over 14 amino acids. The rearrangement joins TRBV7-6 to TRBJ1-5; 9 nucleotides agree with TRBD1. Specimen: CD4+ or CD8+ T cells sorted from blood, collected in a trial of the OX40 agonist ivuxolimab. The origin of this receptor is an adult with an advanced solid tumor such as melanoma, head and neck, liver or kidney cancer. CDR3 residues: CASSLSDRGQPQHF. The CDR3 DNA reads as TGTGCCAGCAGCTTGTCGGACAGGGGACAGCCCCAGCATTTT.